These T cell receptor beta chains were read from a single sample in a study of STAT5B mutations in CD4+ large granular lymphocyte leukemia. The method was immunoSEQ multiplex PCR; TCRdb's version includes in-frame clones alone and lacks a portion of them. The data contain tens of thousands of clones, roughly 76% of them singletons. The specimen sequenced was CD4+ T cells from blood buffy coats. Receptor source: a human donor in good health. CDR3s include the opening cysteine and the closing phenylalanine or tryptophan. Each record gives: D gene, V gene, J gene, clone size, CDR3 DNA, CDR3 protein. The D gene is left open where the match is weak. The size entry is marked missing in some rows and otherwise reads once, few, many or a size class.

NA,TRBV28,TRBJ2-7,NA,TGTGCCAGCAGTTTGCCAAGGAAAAAAGAGCAGTACTTC,CASSLPRKKEQYF
NA,TRBV30,TRBJ1-1,medium-sized,TGTGCCTGGAGTGTACCCGGCCTACTGAACACTGAAGCTTTCTTT,CAWSVPGLLNTEAFF
NA,TRBV5-4,TRBJ2-3,once,TGTGCCAGCAGCCAATATTTAGATACGCAGTATTTT,CASSQYLDTQYF
NA,TRBV21-1,TRBJ1-1,few,TGTGCCAGCAGCAAAGTAATTGGAGGAGCGATGAACACTGAAGCTTTCTTT,CASSKVIGGAMNTEAFF
TRBD1,TRBV7-2,TRBJ1-2,once,TGTGCCAGTCTACACTCCCCCGGGACAGGGGCCTATGGCTACACCTTC,CASLHSPGTGAYGYTF
NA,TRBV28,TRBJ2-1,NA,TGTGCCAGCAGTTTAAGTCTTTTAGGTTACGGGCAGGGGCAGTTCTTC,CASSLSLLGYGQGQFF
NA,TRBV2,TRBJ2-7,NA,TGTGCCAGCAAAGCGGAGAGGGATTTGTATCCGTACGACAGGCGGCTCGAGCAGTACTTC,CASKAERDLYPYDRRLEQYF
NA,TRBV30,TRBJ1-5,NA,TGTGCCTGGAGTGTATCCGGGAATCAGCCCCAGCATTTT,CAWSVSGNQPQHF
NA,TRBV9,TRBJ2-4,NA,TGTGCCAGCAGCGTAGCTGGGGAGGCCAAAAACATTCAGTACTTC,CASSVAGEAKNIQYF
NA,TRBV4-3,TRBJ2-1,NA,TGCGCCAGCAGCCAAGAATGGAGACGGAATGAGCAGTTCTTC,CASSQEWRRNEQFF
NA,TRBV19,TRBJ2-3,once,TGTGCCAGTAGCCCTCCCCGGACAACCAGCACAGATACGCAGTATTTT,CASSPPRTTSTDTQYF
TRBD1,TRBV28,TRBJ1-3,NA,TGTGCCAGCAGCCTAACCACGACAGGGACGACTGGAAACACCATATATTTT,CASSLTTTGTTGNTIYF
NA,TRBV4-1,TRBJ2-7,NA,TGCGCCAGCAGCCAAGAGGTCAGATCCTACGAGCAGTACTTC,CASSQEVRSYEQYF
NA,TRBV19,TRBJ1-6,NA,TGTGCCAGTAGTATGCGGGATTCACCCCTCCACTTT,CASSMRDSPLHF
NA,TRBV27,TRBJ2-7,NA,TGTGCCAGCAGCCCCCTTTTGAGTCACGAGCAGTACTTC,CASSPLLSHEQYF
NA,TRBV7-8,TRBJ1-2,few,TGTGCCAGCAGCGGCAGGGTTCACTATGGCTACACCTTC,CASSGRVHYGYTF
TRBD1,TRBV15,TRBJ2-7,few,TGTGCCACCAGCAGGACGGGACAGGGGTTGTACGAGCAGTACTTC,CATSRTGQGLYEQYF
TRBD1,TRBV27,TRBJ1-2,NA,TGTGCCAGCAGACTAACGGGACAGGGAAACTATGGCTACACCTTC,CASRLTGQGNYGYTF
TRBD2,TRBV6-5,TRBJ2-7,NA,TGTGCCAGCAGTAACGGGGGGGAGCAGTACTTC,CASSNGGEQYF
TRBD2,TRBV7-7,TRBJ2-3,NA,TGTGCTAGCAGCATGGGACTATCCACAGATACGCAGTATTTT,CASSMGLSTDTQYF
NA,TRBV5-6,TRBJ2-7,once,TGTGCCAGCAGCTTGCTGGCCCGCTCCTACGAGCAGTACTTC,CASSLLARSYEQYF
NA,TRBV6-1,TRBJ1-1,NA,TGTGCCAGCAGAAGAACAGGGTGGACTGAAGCTTTCTTT,CASRRTGWTEAFF
NA,TRBV4-3,TRBJ2-3,NA,TGCGCCAGCAGCCAAGACATAAACACAGATACGCAGTATTTT,CASSQDINTDTQYF
NA,TRBV18,TRBJ2-1,once,TGTGCCAGCTCATCGGCTAGGAACTCCTACAATGAGCAGTTCTTC,CASSSARNSYNEQFF
TRBD1,TRBV5-4,TRBJ2-1,NA,TGTGCCAGCAGCTTGACCCGCCTAGTACGGGACAGCGTTTTGTTCTTC,CASSLTRLVRDSVLFF
NA,TRBV11-2,TRBJ2-1,NA,TGTGCCAGCAGCTTAGCGTACCAAACCAATGAGCAGTTCTTC,CASSLAYQTNEQFF
TRBD1,TRBV19,TRBJ2-6,few,TGTGCCAGTAGTTTAACCGGGACAGGGGCTGGGGCCAACGTCCTGACTTTC,CASSLTGTGAGANVLTF
NA,TRBV6-1,TRBJ2-5,NA,TGTGCCAGCAGTGAAATGGTCCTTGGGGGGGAGACCCAGTACTTC,CASSEMVLGGETQYF
NA,TRBV28,TRBJ2-3,NA,TGTGCCAGCAGATCCCCCAGGACAGATACGCAGTATTTT,CASRSPRTDTQYF
NA,TRBV28,TRBJ2-3,NA,TGTGCCAGCAGTCCCCCGGCCAGGGGTCGGGCTGCGCAGTATTTT,CASSPPARGRAAQYF
NA,TRBV5-6,TRBJ2-7,NA,TGTGCCAGCAGCTTGGGTTACAGGGTCTACGAGCAGTACTTC,CASSLGYRVYEQYF
NA,TRBV28,TRBJ2-3,NA,TGTGCCAGTCACAGGACCTCTAGCACAGATACGCAGTATTTT,CASHRTSSTDTQYF
TRBD1,TRBV18,TRBJ2-7,NA,TGTGCCAGCTCTCTTTCGGGACAGGCCTACTACGAGCAGTACTTC,CASSLSGQAYYEQYF
NA,TRBV5-5,TRBJ1-3,NA,TGTGCCAGCTCTAGACAGCCCCAGTCTGGAAACACCATATATTTT,CASSRQPQSGNTIYF
TRBD1,TRBV5-1,TRBJ2-7,NA,TGCGCCAGCAGCCTGGGGACAGGGGGGACTACCTACGAGCAGTACTTC,CASSLGTGGTTYEQYF
TRBD1,TRBV4-2,TRBJ1-2,few,TGTGCCAGCAGCCAAGCCACCGGGACAGGGACTGGCTACACCTTC,CASSQATGTGTGYTF
NA,TRBV15,TRBJ2-1,once,TGTGCCACCAGCACCTTGCGGGACAATGAGCAGTTCTTC,CATSTLRDNEQFF
NA,TRBV7-9,TRBJ2-1,NA,TGTGCCAGCAGCCCACGTTCTGACGGGGAGCAGTTCTTC,CASSPRSDGEQFF
NA,TRBV5-4,TRBJ1-2,NA,TGTGCCAGCAGCCTTTTGGGGGGCGCCTATGGCTACACCTTC,CASSLLGGAYGYTF
NA,TRBV29-1,TRBJ1-2,few,TGCAGCTTCCAGAGGACCTATGGCTACACCTTC,CSFQRTYGYTF
NA,TRBV2,TRBJ1-5,NA,TGTGCCAGTGCAGGTAGGGTTAGCAATCAGCCCCAGCATTTT,CASAGRVSNQPQHF
TRBD1,TRBV7-3,TRBJ2-5,NA,TGTGCCAGCAGCCGAACAGGGGACCAAGAGACCCAGTACTTC,CASSRTGDQETQYF
NA,TRBV5-5,TRBJ2-3,NA,TGTGCCAGCAGCCCGGGGAGGGGGTTCACAGATACGCAGTATTTT,CASSPGRGFTDTQYF
NA,TRBV7-2,TRBJ2-1,once,TGTGCCAGCAGCTTAGGTCAGTATGGGCAGTTCTTC,CASSLGQYGQFF
NA,TRBV5-4,TRBJ2-3,NA,TGTGCCAGCAGCTCAGGACTCCAAACTAGCACAGATACGCAGTATTTT,CASSSGLQTSTDTQYF
TRBD2,TRBV29-1,TRBJ2-3,NA,TGCAGCGTTCAAGGAGGGCGGGAGGGTAGCACAGATACGCAGTATTTT,CSVQGGREGSTDTQYF
NA,TRBV27,TRBJ2-3,NA,TGTGCCAGCAGTGCCCACCCAGATACGCAGTATTTT,CASSAHPDTQYF
TRBD1,TRBV5-1,TRBJ2-2,NA,TGCGCCAGCAGCGGCGGACAGGGGGCCGGGGAGCTGTTTTTT,CASSGGQGAGELFF
NA,TRBV6-5,TRBJ2-6,NA,TGTGCCACCAGGGTCTCTGGGGCCAACGTCCTGACTTTC,CATRVSGANVLTF
NA,TRBV10-3,TRBJ2-7,NA,TGTGCCATCAGTGAGTTCCGGGGCCCCTACGAGCAGTACTTC,CAISEFRGPYEQYF
NA,TRBV19,TRBJ2-5,NA,TGTGCCAGTAGTATTGGTAGTCAAGAGACCCAGTACTTC,CASSIGSQETQYF
NA,TRBV2,TRBJ1-2,NA,TGTGCCAGCAGTGAAGCGTTTACAGTTTCTGGCTACACCTTC,CASSEAFTVSGYTF
NA,TRBV19,TRBJ2-3,NA,TGTGCCAGCACCGACAGGACCAAGGGGCAAGATACGCAGTATTTT,CASTDRTKGQDTQYF
TRBD1,TRBV28,TRBJ2-3,once,TGTGCCAGCAGCCCCGGGACAGGGGGCACAGATACGCAGTATTTT,CASSPGTGGTDTQYF